These 10 T cell receptor beta chains came from one sample sequenced in a study of tumor-infiltrating lymphocytes in primary liver carcinoma. The investigators made TCR beta cDNA from 500 ng total RNA, using a constant-region primer. Three nested multiplex PCR rounds, a slightly modified ARM-PCR method, built the TCR beta libraries. Use of TRBV1-TRBV30 forward primers with a C-beta reverse primer characterized the first two PCR rounds, which lasted around 9 cycles each. TCRdb reprocessed the multiplex PCR reads with MiXCR, giving one entry per CDR3 protein. This table has 330,000 or so distinct CDR3 sequences, less than 75% appearing once. Germline DNA was also extracted, and blood RNA derived from unsorted whole blood. The sample comprised peripheral blood. The receptors stem from a man between 40 and 49 years old with primary liver carcinoma and hepatitis B virus infection.

Of note for this clonotype: This may come from a read error, since a much larger clone is one base off. Lacking the conserved final phenylalanine or tryptophan, this CDR3 likely reflects a read error. The V call is TRBV13, the J call TRBJ1-1; tentative D call: TRBD1 (5 bases). Looked up from germline, CDR1 is PRHDT and CDR2 is FYEKMQ (reference sequence). V was shortened by 1 base and J by 5 bases, with 11 bases between the two germline ends. This CDR3 is built from 14 residues. The CDR3 reads CASSLVAGGTEAFL. CDR3 bases: TGTGCCAGCAGCTTAGTTGCGGGGGGGACTGAAGCTTTCTTA.

The chain joins TRBV5-6 to TRBJ1-1; 7 bases agree with TRBD1. This CDR3 contains 16 residues. The junction had 6 bases not matched to a gene; V was cut back by 1 base and J by 0 bases. The V gene's germline CDR1 is SGHDT and CDR2 YYEEEE. The CDR3 reads CASSLLTGEVNTEAFF. CDR3 DNA: TGTGCCAGCAGCTTGCTCACAGGGGAGGTGAACACTGAAGCTTTCTTT.

Remarks on this clonotype: A read error is possible here, since a much larger clone lies one base away. Written as DNA, the CDR3 is TGTGCCATCAGTGAGACAGGTGAAGAGGCCCAGTACTTC. Its translation is CAISETGEEAQYF. J is TRBJ2-5 and V is TRBV10-3; possibly TRBD1 for D (5 bases). The germline V gene encodes CDR1 ENHRY and CDR2 SYGVKD. This CDR3 is 13 amino acids long.

This chain uses TRBV5-4 with TRBJ1-3; 8 bases agree with TRBD1. V shed 4 bases, J shed 3 bases, and the junction held 6 bases outside the gene matches. The CDR3 contains 15 residues. Looked up from germline, CDR1 is SGHNT and CDR2 is YYREEE (reference sequence). CDR3 nucleotides: TGTGCCAGCAGCACAATCGGGACAGGTGGAAACACCATATATTTT. Translation gives CASSTIGTGGNTIYF.

This clonotype was found many times. V gene TRBV12-3 or TRBV12-4 combines with J gene TRBJ2-5; 9 bases agree with TRBD1. V shed 5 bases, J shed 5 bases, and the junction held 6 bases outside the gene matches. This CDR3 contains 14 residues. The CDR3 spells CASSPWDRVETQYF. CDR3 DNA sequence: TGTGCCAGCAGTCCATGGGACAGGGTTGAGACCCAGTACTTC.

Turning to this clonotype: No conserved phenylalanine or tryptophan ends this CDR3, so it is likely a read error. The chain has TRBV11-2 and TRBJ1-2; 9 bases map to TRBD1. Looked up from germline, CDR1 is SGHAT and CDR2 is FQNNGV. The CDR3 is made up of 14 amino acids. The CDR3 spells CASSRGTGLYVYTI. CDR3 sequence (DNA): TGTGCCAGCAGCCGCGGGACAGGGCTCTATGTCTACACCATC.

The chain recombines TRBV5-1 with TRBJ2-3; D may match TRBD1 or TRBD2 (5 bases each). The CDR3 is 15 residues long. The germline CDR1 and CDR2 sequences are SGHRS and YFSETQ. Trimming removed 4 bases from V and 5 bases from J, with 17 bases in between. Here the CDR3 reads CASSQNVGAIDTQYF. The CDR3 nucleotides read TGCGCCAGCAGCCAGAACGTCGGGGCCATAGATACGCAGTATTTT.

Comment on this clonotype: A read error may explain this, as a much larger clone is one base away. In DNA form, the CDR3 reads TGTGCCATCAGGGGACAGAGGACCCAGTACTTC. Encoded protein: CAIRGQRTQYF. The chain employs TRBV12-3 or TRBV12-4 and TRBJ2-5; 7 bases are shared with TRBD1. The CDR3 loop spans 11 amino acids. V lost 10 bases and J lost 7; bases outside the gene matches: 6.

This clonotype came up many times. The chain is built from TRBV6-5 and TRBJ2-3, with D perhaps TRBD1 or TRBD2 (5 bases each). Germline CDR1 reads MNHEY; CDR2 reads SVGAGI. Between the trimmed V and J ends, which lost 6 bases and 6 bases, there was a span of 16 bases. The CDR3 runs to 14 residues. This CDR3 is CASSLGTSRDTQYF. In DNA form, the CDR3 reads TGTGCCAGCAGCTTAGGGACCTCGAGGGATACGCAGTATTTT.

The chain is built from TRBV7-9 and TRBJ1-2; 7 bases are shared with TRBD1. Germline-derived CDR1 and CDR2 are SEHNR and FQNEAQ (reference sequence). V was pared by 5 bases and J by 0 bases, with 9 bases of the junction left unmatched. The CDR3 contains 16 residues. The CDR3 sequence is CASSASGTVANYGYTF. In DNA, the CDR3 is TGTGCCAGCAGCGCTTCCGGGACAGTAGCTAACTATGGCTACACCTTC.